This TCR beta chain was identified in a study of post-analysis software for immune sequencing data. Study in general: Relapsing-remitting, secondary progressive and progressive-relapsing forms of multiple sclerosis all featured among disease courses. Study-wide points: Comparison with controls showed significantly lower normalized Chao1 diversity in multiple sclerosis patients. About five TRBV segments were more frequent in patients than controls; TRBV5-6, TRBV5-1 and TRBV20-1 belonged to this group. Under F measure analysis, samples from one preparation batch co-clustered strongly.

Germline-derived CDR1 and CDR2 are SQVTM and ANQGSEA. V was pared by 6 bases and J by 6 bases, with 11 bases of the junction left unmatched. The CDR3 extends over 14 amino acids. Built from TCR beta cDNA, the libraries had unique molecular identifiers in them. With roughly 1 to 11 million T cells as the source, hundreds of thousands of cDNA molecules resulted. One entry per CDR3 protein results from TCRdb running MiXCR on the PCR reads. The sample has about 760,000 distinct CDR3 sequences, roughly 27% seen once. This clonotype was detected once. The target antigen is unknown. This sequence originates from a girl aged 10-17 years with multiple sclerosis. Source material: blood. The V call is TRBV29-1, the J call TRBJ1-5; 7 bases are a match to TRBD1. CDR3 sequence reads: CSVTTGVRSQPQHF. For the CDR3, the DNA is TGCAGCGTCACCACAGGGGTTCGGAGTCAGCCCCAGCATTTT.